A single sample is the source of the 21 T cell receptor beta chains below, sequenced in a study of T cells in Graves' hyperthyroidism and ophthalmopathy. TCR beta CDR3 sequences were amplified from RNA transcripts. The TCR CDR3 was amplified in a first-round RT-PCR using the HTBI primer set. MiXCR, run by TCRdb on the multiplex PCR reads, gives a single entry per CDR3 protein. The data hold roughly 500,000 distinct CDR3 sequences, with roughly 46% observed a single time. Sequencing was performed on peripheral blood or thyroid tissue (not recorded which). All receptors come from an adult woman with Graves' disease, either hyperthyroidism or ophthalmopathy (not recorded which).

The gene calls are TRBV9 and TRBJ2-7; D is possibly TRBD1 (6 bases). The CDR3 covers 13 residues. V was cut by 4 bases and J by 5 bases, with 13 bases left in between. The V gene's germline CDR1 is SGDLS and CDR2 YYNGEE. The CDR3 protein is CASSQQGLDEQYF. The CDR3 DNA is TGTGCCAGCAGCCAACAGGGTCTAGACGAGCAGTACTTC.

The CDR3 protein is CASSLMGGRELFF. CDR3 coding DNA: TGTGCCAGCAGCTTAATGGGGGGCCGGGAGCTGTTTTTT. The V gene is TRBV7-3, the J gene TRBJ2-2; perhaps D is TRBD1 or TRBD2 (6 bases each). The CDR3 runs to 13 residues. Trimming shortened V by 1 base and J by 9 bases, and 9 bases separated the two germline ends. Germline assignment: CDR1 SGHTA and CDR2 FQGTGA.

This clonotype has at least ten counts. This sequence joins TRBV5-1 and TRBJ2-7; TRBD1 or TRBD2 may be the D gene (6 bases each). Germline CDR1 SGHRS, CDR2 YFSETQ. The CDR3 covers 16 residues. Trimming shortened V by 6 bases and J by 1 base, and 20 bases separated the two germline ends. In nucleotides, the CDR3 is TGCGCCAGCACGCCCCGGGGGCGCGGAGGGTCCTACGAGCAGTACTTC. Encoded protein: CASTPRGRGGSYEQYF.

Concerning this clonotype itself: Sequence at one end of the junction differs from germline and may be a read error. J is TRBJ1-6 and V is TRBV10-3, with unresolved D. Germline CDR1 is ENHRY and CDR2 is SYGVKD. The CDR3 is 13 amino acids. The CDR3 nucleotides are TGTGCCATCAGTGAGGGAGGGAATTCACCCCTCTACTTT. Protein product: CAISEGGNSPLYF.

CDR3 sequence reads: CATIEKGFYTEAFF. DNA for the CDR3: TGTGCCACAATCGAGAAGGGGTTCTACACTGAAGCTTTCTTT. The chain employs TRBV2 and TRBJ1-1, with D perhaps TRBD1 (5 bases). The germline V gene has CDR1 SNHLY and CDR2 FYNNEI. This CDR3 is 14 amino acids long. Trimming removed 10 bases from V and 3 bases from J, with 18 bases in between.

With respect to this clonotype: This may stem from a read error, because a much larger clone lies one nucleotide away. In nucleotides, the CDR3 is TGTGCCAGCAGTACAAGTTGGGTCGAGCAGTGCTTC. Residues: CASSTSWVEQCF. The V gene is TRBV7-9, the J gene TRBJ2-7; D uncertain. The germline V gene has CDR1 SEHNR and CDR2 FQNEAQ (reference sequence). CDR3 size: 12 residues. Variable domain in full (rest from reference TRBV7-9 and TRBJ2-7): DTGVSQNPRHKITKRGQNVTFRCDPISEHNRLYWYRQTLGQGPEFLTYFQNEAQLEKSRLLSDRFSAERPKGSFSTLEIQRTEQGDSAMYLCASSTSWVEQCFGPGTRLTVT.

The V and J genes are TRBV29-1 and TRBJ2-5; 9 nucleotides agree with TRBD2. V lost 5 bases to trimming and J lost 5 bases; unmatched junction nucleotides: 3. The CDR3 consists of 12 residues. Germline CDR1 and CDR2: SQVTM and ANQGSEA. CDR3 sequence reads: CSVPGLAETQYF. CDR3 nucleotides: TGCAGCGTTCCCGGACTAGCGGAGACCCAGTACTTC. The full variable domain, its missing parts supplied by reference TRBV29-1 and TRBJ2-5, is SAVISQKPSRDICQRGTSLTIQCQVDSQVTMMFWYRQQPGQSLTLIATANQGSEATYESGFVIDKFPISRPNLTFSTLTVSNMSPEDSSIYLCSVPGLAETQYFGPGTRLLVL.

The V and J genes are TRBV20-1 and TRBJ1-1; the D gene is possibly TRBD1 (5 bases). The CDR3 extends over 14 amino acids. Germline CDR1 is DFQATT and CDR2 is SNEGSKA (reference sequence). V lost 5 bases, J lost 0 bases, and 13 bases lay in between. The CDR3 loop is CSAFTGGVNTEAFF. Here the CDR3 DNA reads TGCAGTGCTTTCACGGGGGGGGTGAACACTGAAGCTTTCTTT.

The chain combines TRBV24-1 with TRBJ2-5; 7 positions agree with TRBD2. This CDR3 spans 13 amino acids. CDR1 is KGHDR and CDR2 is SFDVKD in the germline V gene. V shed 9 bases, J shed 2 bases, and the junction held 5 bases outside the gene matches. CDR3 sequence reads: CATALGGQETQYF. Here the CDR3 DNA reads TGTGCCACCGCCCTCGGGGGGCAAGAGACCCAGTACTTC.

This clonotype was picked up many times. The chain combines TRBV20-1 with TRBJ1-2, with D uncertain. The ends were cut back, 4 bases at V and 3 bases at J, with 9 bases in the middle. Per the germline V gene, CDR1 is DFQATT and CDR2 is SNEGSKA (reference sequence). There are 12 residues in the CDR3. The CDR3 sequence: CSAKRTDYGYTF. In DNA, the CDR3 is TGCAGTGCTAAAAGGACGGACTATGGCTACACCTTC.

This chain connects TRBV5-1 to TRBJ2-5; a possible D gene is TRBD2 (6 bases). The V end was cut by 3 bases, the J end by 3 bases, with 18 bases between. CDR3 size: 16 residues. Germline assignment: CDR1 SGHRS and CDR2 YFSETQ. The CDR3 DNA reads as TGCGCCAGCAGCTGGTCTAGCCCGCGGAGGGAAGAGACCCAGTACTTC. It encodes CASSWSSPRREETQYF.

V and J are TRBV29-1 and TRBJ2-5; no firm D call. The V end was cut by 4 bases, the J end by 2 bases, with 5 bases between. Germline CDR1 and CDR2: SQVTM and ANQGSEA. The length of the CDR3 is 11 residues. CDR3 sequence reads: CSVVGQETQYF. The CDR3, as DNA: TGCAGCGTTGTCGGGCAAGAGACCCAGTACTTC.

Remarks on this clonotype: It is likely a read error, because the conserved phenylalanine at the end of the CDR3 is missing. Because the CDR3's place on the DNA is in doubt, the DNA is left out and the CDR3 is given as listed by TCRdb. This CDR3 reads CASSSSKGR. The chain has TRBV7-2 and TRBJ1-4. From germline, CDR1 is SGHTA and CDR2 FQGNSA. The CDR3 length equals 9 residues, ends included.

V usage is TRBV5-1 and J usage is TRBJ2-7; 10 positions match TRBD1. The junction had 4 bases not matched to a gene; V was cut back by 4 bases and J by 0 bases. This CDR3 is 15 amino acids long. Germline V gene sequence: CDR1 SGHRS, CDR2 YFSETQ. CDR3 coding DNA: TGCGCCAGCAGCATCGACAGGGGGCCCTCCTACGAGCAGTACTTC. It codes for CASSIDRGPSYEQYF.

This clonotype was detected a few times. The genes are TRBV7-9 and TRBJ2-5; D is perhaps TRBD1 or TRBD2 (5 bases each). Germline V gene data show CDR1 as SEHNR and CDR2 as FQNEAQ (reference sequence). CDR3 length: 12 amino acids. Trimming took 5 bases from V and 5 from J, leaving 9 bases between them. The CDR3 nucleotides read TGTGCCAGCAGCCCCTGGGGGGAGACCCAGTACTTC. Amino acid sequence: CASSPWGETQYF.

V gene TRBV27 combines with J gene TRBJ1-5, with a possible D match to TRBD1 (5 bases). CDR1 MNHEY and CDR2 SMNVEV come from the germline V gene (reference sequence). This CDR3 is built from 15 residues. Trimming removed 6 bases at V and 3 bases at J, with 15 bases between. CDR3 nucleotide sequence: TGTGCCAGCAGCAGTTCTGGGGCCTTCAATCAGCCCCAGCATTTT. It yields the protein CASSSSGAFNQPQHF.

The rearrangement joins TRBV15 to TRBJ1-1; D is unresolved. The CDR3 loop spans 12 amino acids. Germline assignment: CDR1 LNHNV and CDR2 YYDKDF (reference sequence). Trimming removed 5 bases at V and 1 base at J, with 5 bases between. The CDR3 DNA sequence: TGTGCCACCAGCGAAGGGAACACTGAAGCTTTCTTT. The encoded protein is CATSEGNTEAFF.

This clonotype was seen repeatedly, ten times or more. The chain combines TRBV10-3 with TRBJ2-7; weak D call: TRBD1 (5 bases). The V and J ends lost 0 bases and 5 bases respectively, with 8 bases between them. The CDR3 spans 13 residues. Germline V gene data show CDR1 as ENHRY and CDR2 as SYGVKD. The CDR3 DNA reads as TGTGCCATCAGTGAGTCGGCAGGGAACGAGCAGTACTTC. Translation: CAISESAGNEQYF.

The chain employs TRBV19 and TRBJ1-1; D uncertain. There are 12 residues in the CDR3. V gave up 10 bases and J gave up 5 bases, with 14 bases separating them. Germline CDR1 LNHDA, CDR2 SQIVND (reference sequence). The CDR3 region has the DNA TGTGCCACAGGCCCTAGGAGGACTGAAGCTTTCTTT. Protein product: CATGPRRTEAFF. The variable domain in full, with the rest retrieved from reference TRBV19 and TRBJ1-1, is DGGITQSPKYLFRKEGQNVTLSCEQNLNHDAMYWYRQDPGQGLRLIYYSQIVNDFQKGDIAEGYSVSREKKESFPLTVTSAQKNPTAFYLCATGPRRTEAFFGQGTRLTVV.

The chain employs TRBV11-1 and TRBJ2-7; D remains unclear. The CDR3 is 14 amino acids. Germline loops: CDR1 SGHAT, CDR2 FQDESV (reference sequence). V was shortened by 5 bases and J by 2 bases, with 13 bases between the two germline ends. The CDR3 spells CASSRMDGAYEQYF. The CDR3 DNA is TGTGCCAGCAGCCGGATGGACGGAGCCTACGAGCAGTACTTC.

This clonotype has a single count. The rearrangement links TRBV10-3 to TRBJ2-7, with 10 bases matching TRBD2. V lost 6 bases, J lost 3 bases, and 5 bases stayed unmatched. CDR3 size: 14 residues. Germline-derived CDR1 and CDR2 are ENHRY and SYGVKD. The CDR3 protein is CAISLAGVGYEQYF. The CDR3 DNA follows: TGTGCCATCAGCCTAGCGGGAGTTGGCTACGAGCAGTACTTC.